Listed below are T cell receptor beta chains from one sample, sequenced in a study of blood T cell repertoires in COVID-19. The method was immunoSEQ multiplex PCR; TCRdb's version includes in-frame clones alone and lacks a portion of them. The data show 360,000 or so clones, around four fifths seen once. The specimen sequenced was PBMCs or T cells enriched from blood (not recorded which). These receptors came from a woman aged 50 to 60 who had recovered from COVID-19. The CDR3 runs from the conserved cysteine through the conserved F or W. The order of the fields is D gene, V gene, J gene, clone size, CDR3 DNA, CDR3 protein. The D gene is left open where the match is weak. Size tells how often a clone was seen (once, few, many) or the class of an expanded clone, and some rows leave it out.

d_call: TRBD1
v_call: TRBV19
j_call: TRBJ1-2
clone_size: few
cdr3_nt: TGTGCCAGTAGTAGAACAGGGGGCGACTATGGCTACACCTTC
cdr3_aa: CASSRTGGDYGYTF

d_call: TRBD2
v_call: TRBV4-1
j_call: TRBJ2-4
clone_size: -
cdr3_nt: TGCGCCAGCAGCCAAGGAGTATTGCGGGACTACAAAAACATTCAGTACTTC
cdr3_aa: CASSQGVLRDYKNIQYF

d_call: -
v_call: TRBV5-4
j_call: TRBJ1-2
clone_size: -
cdr3_nt: TGTGCCAGCAGCTTTCCGGGGGATAGTAGGAACTATGGCTACACCTTC
cdr3_aa: CASSFPGDSRNYGYTF

d_call: TRBD1
v_call: TRBV6-5
j_call: TRBJ1-1
clone_size: -
cdr3_nt: TGTGCCAGCAATCAGGGGGGATTGAACACTGAAGCTTTCTTT
cdr3_aa: CASNQGGLNTEAFF

d_call: -
v_call: TRBV28
j_call: TRBJ1-2
clone_size: few
cdr3_nt: TGTGCCAGCAGTTTTTTAGCCGGGGGGCGATTCGCTAACTATGGCTACACCTTC
cdr3_aa: CASSFLAGGRFANYGYTF

d_call: -
v_call: TRBV12-3/TRBV12-4
j_call: TRBJ2-5
clone_size: once
cdr3_nt: TGTGCCAGCAGAGGGGAAATGCAAGAGACCCAGTACTTC
cdr3_aa: CASRGEMQETQYF

d_call: TRBD1
v_call: TRBV30
j_call: TRBJ1-5
clone_size: -
cdr3_nt: TGTGCCTGGAGTCTACAGGGGATTCAGCCCCAGCATTTT
cdr3_aa: CAWSLQGIQPQHF

d_call: TRBD2
v_call: TRBV5-6
j_call: TRBJ2-7
clone_size: -
cdr3_nt: TGTGCCAGCAGCTTGTATACTAGCGGGAGTCCGACCGAGCAGTACTTC
cdr3_aa: CASSLYTSGSPTEQYF

d_call: -
v_call: TRBV4-1
j_call: TRBJ2-5
clone_size: -
cdr3_nt: TGCGCCAGCAGCCAAGACGAGGCAGTTTCAGAGACCCAGTACTTC
cdr3_aa: CASSQDEAVSETQYF

d_call: TRBD2
v_call: TRBV7-2
j_call: TRBJ2-7
clone_size: -
cdr3_nt: TGTGCCAGCAGCTCACCGCCGAGGAGGCTAGCGGAGTACGAGCAGTACTTC
cdr3_aa: CASSSPPRRLAEYEQYF

d_call: TRBD1
v_call: TRBV11-2
j_call: TRBJ2-2
clone_size: -
cdr3_nt: TGTGCCAGCAGCTTAGTCCTTCCGGGACAGGGGAGAGTCGGGGAGCTGTTTTTT
cdr3_aa: CASSLVLPGQGRVGELFF

d_call: -
v_call: TRBV27
j_call: TRBJ2-7
clone_size: -
cdr3_nt: TGTGCCAGCAGTCAGGGGAGTACCTACGAGCAGTACTTC
cdr3_aa: CASSQGSTYEQYF

d_call: -
v_call: TRBV21-1
j_call: TRBJ1-4
clone_size: -
cdr3_nt: TGTGCCAGCAGCGGACAGGGGGACACTAATGAAAAACTGTTTTTT
cdr3_aa: CASSGQGDTNEKLFF

d_call: -
v_call: TRBV7-8
j_call: TRBJ1-5
clone_size: -
cdr3_nt: TGTGCCAGCAGCTTATCCCAGTCCGATCAGCCCCAGCATTTT
cdr3_aa: CASSLSQSDQPQHF

d_call: TRBD1
v_call: TRBV19
j_call: TRBJ1-2
clone_size: -
cdr3_nt: TGTGCCAGTAGTATTTGGGACAGGGATATACATGGCTACACCTTC
cdr3_aa: CASSIWDRDIHGYTF

d_call: -
v_call: TRBV15
j_call: TRBJ2-7
clone_size: -
cdr3_nt: TGTGCCACCAGCAGAGAATTTCCGAGCTCCTACGAGCAGTACTTC
cdr3_aa: CATSREFPSSYEQYF

d_call: TRBD1
v_call: TRBV5-1
j_call: TRBJ1-1
clone_size: -
cdr3_nt: TGCGCCACTTCTCCAGGACAGGGGAACACTGAAGCTTTCTTT
cdr3_aa: CATSPGQGNTEAFF